Detailed here is one TCR beta chain. These data come from a study of control samples from healthy donors and cancer patients. Clones were sequenced by immunoSEQ multiplex PCR, and TCRdb holds only the in-frame ones, with some missing. The data contain 45,000 to 55,000 clones, over 85% of them seen just once; the ten biggest clones take up approximately 2.3%. This clonotype was obtained from a man younger than 45 in good health. Material: blood.

Here the CDR3 DNA reads TGCGCCAGCAGCTTGGATTGGGAATATGAGCAGTTCTTC. Protein sequence: CASSLDWEYEQFF. V usage is TRBV5-1 and J usage is TRBJ2-1; no clear D gene. The germline CDR1 and CDR2 sequences are SGHRS and YFSETQ. V was cut by 0 bases and J by 8 bases, with 9 bases left in between. This CDR3 contains 13 residues.